Listed below are T cell receptor beta chains from one sample, sequenced in a study of shared clonotypes between healthy human individuals. This table comes from immunoSEQ multiplex PCR, and its TCRdb copy is limited to in-frame clones, with some not included. The repertoire holds roughly 2.1 million clones, with roughly 91% as singletons. The sequencing sample was made of naive CD8+ T cells from PBMCs. The receptors come from a man aged 18-30 years in good health. Some clones in this sample may be carry-over from other donors' samples. The CDR3 runs from the conserved cysteine through the conserved F or W. The order of the fields is clone size, D gene, V gene, J gene, CDR3 DNA, CDR3 protein. D genes are given only for firm matches. The size of a clone is reported for some rows only, either as once, few or many, or as a class for expanded clones.

>once|.|TRBV6-4|TRBJ2-2
TGTGCCAGCAGTGGCTATCCCGGGGAGCTGTTTTTT
CASSGYPGELFF
>.|TRBD1|TRBV27|TRBJ1-1
TGTGCCAGCACCCTGACAGGGGGGAACACTGAAGCTTTCTTT
CASTLTGGNTEAFF
>.|.|TRBV27|TRBJ2-7
TGTGCCAGCAGTTCCTCAAGGGACTACGAGCAGTACTTC
CASSSSRDYEQYF
>.|.|TRBV29-1|TRBJ2-1
TGCAGCGTTGAGGCCCCGCAGGGAGGGCAGTTCTTC
CSVEAPQGGQFF
>.|.|TRBV4-1|TRBJ1-5
TGCGCCAGCAGCCAGGGGGTGGCTCAGCCCCAGCATTTT
CASSQGVAQPQHF
>.|TRBD2|TRBV6-5|TRBJ2-7
TGTGCCAGCAGTTACGTCAGCGGGAGCTACGAGCAGTACTTC
CASSYVSGSYEQYF
>.|TRBD1|TRBV19|TRBJ2-2
TGTGCCAGTAGTGCACCCGCAGGGGGCATTCCAAACACCGGGGAGCTGTTTTTT
CASSAPAGGIPNTGELFF
>.|TRBD2|TRBV19|TRBJ2-2
TGTGCCAGTAGTATATCATTGGGACTAGCGGGAGGGCCGCACGGGGAGCTGTTTTTT
CASSISLGLAGGPHGELFF
>few|.|TRBV9|TRBJ1-5
TGTGCCAGCAGCGTAGACGGGAGCAATCAGCCCCAGCATTTT
CASSVDGSNQPQHF
>.|TRBD1|TRBV11-3|TRBJ2-5
TGTGCCAGCAGCAACCGGGACAGGGACCGGGAAGAGACCCAGTACTTC
CASSNRDRDREETQYF
>once|.|TRBV4-3|TRBJ2-7
TGCGCCAGCAGCCCCTCTACGAGCTCCTACGAGCAGTACTTC
CASSPSTSSYEQYF
>few|.|TRBV27|TRBJ2-1
TGTGCCAGCAGACTAGCCTCTAATGAGCAGTTCTTC
CASRLASNEQFF
>.|TRBD1|TRBV6-1|TRBJ1-5
TGTGCCAGCAGTCTGACAGGGATAAATCAGCCCCAGCATTTT
CASSLTGINQPQHF
>.|TRBD2|TRBV18|TRBJ2-1
TGTGCCAGCCCCCGCCAAGAGGTCGGAAATCCTAGCGGGATTTACAATGAGCAGTTCTTC
CASPRQEVGNPSGIYNEQFF
>.|.|TRBV6-5|TRBJ2-7
TGTGCCAGCAGTTACCCGCCGTCAAGCGAGCAGTACTTC
CASSYPPSSEQYF
>.|TRBD2|TRBV11-2|TRBJ2-1
TGTGCCAGCAGCTTTAGCGGGAGTGGGGGTAATGAGCAGTTCTTC
CASSFSGSGGNEQFF
>.|.|TRBV27|TRBJ2-1
TGTGCCAGCAGCGAACGGGGGCGGTATAATGAGCAGTTCTTC
CASSERGRYNEQFF
>.|TRBD1|TRBV5-4|TRBJ1-2
TGTGCCAGCACGTTGGGACAGGGAAACTATGGCTACACCTTC
CASTLGQGNYGYTF
>.|.|TRBV27|TRBJ2-7
TGTGCCAGCAGTTTATCTTTTTGGGGTCTCTCCGAGCAGTACTTC
CASSLSFWGLSEQYF
>once|TRBD2|TRBV9|TRBJ2-2
TGTGCCAGCAGCGTAGATGGCGGGAGTGGCGGGGAGCTGTTTTTT
CASSVDGGSGGELFF
>.|.|TRBV6-6|TRBJ2-1
TGTGCCAGCAGCCCCGTTCCGAGCTCCTACAATGAGCAGTTCTTC
CASSPVPSSYNEQFF
>.|.|TRBV19|TRBJ1-2
TGTGCCAGTAGGCCTTCGGGACGGATGGGACGGGCCGAGGGCTACACCTTC
CASRPSGRMGRAEGYTF
>.|.|TRBV6-6|TRBJ1-1
TGTGCCAGCAGTTCGTCAGGACTCGCCGGGACTGAAGCTTTCTTT
CASSSSGLAGTEAFF
>.|.|TRBV9|TRBJ2-2
TGTGCCAGCAGCGTGGCGGCTCAAGGAGGAACCGGGGAGCTGTTTTTT
CASSVAAQGGTGELFF
>.|.|TRBV27|TRBJ2-7
TGTGCCAGCAGTTACGACCCTCTGTCCGAGCAGTACTTC
CASSYDPLSEQYF
>.|.|TRBV10-3|TRBJ2-5
TGTGCCATCAGTGAGCCGGACAATGAAGAGACCCAGTACTTC
CAISEPDNEETQYF
>once|TRBD2|TRBV27|TRBJ2-1
TGTGCCAGCAGTTTACTTTACCCCGGGACTAGCGAGCAGTTCTTC
CASSLLYPGTSEQFF
>.|.|TRBV5-1|TRBJ2-7
TGCGCCACTTCAATGGGGTACACCTACGAGCAGTACTTC
CATSMGYTYEQYF
>.|TRBD2|TRBV5-4|TRBJ2-1
TGTGCCAGCAGCCCGCGGGGGGGGCGGGAGTTAGCCTACAATGAGCAGTTCTTC
CASSPRGGRELAYNEQFF
>.|.|TRBV7-2|TRBJ2-7
TGTGCCAGCAGCGTCATAAGGTCCTACGAGCAGTACTTC
CASSVIRSYEQYF
>once|.|TRBV25-1|TRBJ2-2
TGTGCCAGCAGTGGAAAATCCCGCGGGGAGCTGTTTTTT
CASSGKSRGELFF
>.|TRBD1|TRBV2|TRBJ2-7
TGTGCCAGCACAGGTCGGACAGGAATCTACGAGCAGTACTTC
CASTGRTGIYEQYF
>.|TRBD1|TRBV5-8|TRBJ1-1
TGTGCCAGCGCGGACAGGAGAGACACTGAAGCTTTCTTT
CASADRRDTEAFF
>.|TRBD2|TRBV4-1|TRBJ2-7
TGCGCCAGCAGCCCCACCCTAGCGGGAGCCTACGAGCAGTACTTC
CASSPTLAGAYEQYF
>.|TRBD1|TRBV14|TRBJ2-2
TGTGCCAGCAGCCAACACTACAGGGGGCCGGCCACCGGGGAGCTGTTTTTT
CASSQHYRGPATGELFF
>.|.|TRBV19|TRBJ2-4
TGTGCCAGTAGTATAGAGGAGACTAGTACAAGGGACATTCAGTACTTC
CASSIEETSTRDIQYF
>.|.|TRBV15|TRBJ1-2
TGTGCCACAGTGGGTCCAGGGGCGGGCTATGGCTACACCTTC
CATVGPGAGYGYTF
>.|TRBD2|TRBV5-6|TRBJ2-1
TGTGCCAGCAGCCTCACGACTAGCGTTATAAACAATGAGCAGTTCTTC
CASSLTTSVINNEQFF
>.|.|TRBV7-9|TRBJ2-1
TGTGCCAGCAGCCCAAGACTCAGGGCTCACAATGAGCAGTTCTTC
CASSPRLRAHNEQFF
>.|TRBD1|TRBV7-9|TRBJ2-2
TGTGCCAGCAGCTCACCGGGACAGAGGACCGGGGAGCTGTTTTTT
CASSSPGQRTGELFF
>.|.|TRBV6-5|TRBJ2-7
TGTGCCAGCAGTACGCAGTACTTC
CASSTQYF
>.|.|TRBV5-6|TRBJ2-7
TGTGCCAGCAGCTCGGCCGGCAGGGGCTCCTACGAGCAGTACTTC
CASSSAGRGSYEQYF
>.|.|TRBV7-8|TRBJ1-3
TGTGCCAGCAGCGGGCGGGGTTTACCTGGAAACACCATATATTTT
CASSGRGLPGNTIYF
>.|.|TRBV6-5|TRBJ1-2
TGTGCCAGCAGTTACTCGAGGGGCTACACCTTC
CASSYSRGYTF
>.|.|TRBV9|TRBJ2-7
TGTGCCAGCAGCGTATCGGGGGGCATCAACGAGCAGTACTTC
CASSVSGGINEQYF
>.|.|TRBV5-5|TRBJ1-3
TGTGCCAGCAGCTTTACAGCGAGCTCTGGAAACACCATATATTTT
CASSFTASSGNTIYF
>.|.|TRBV27|TRBJ1-1
TGTGCCAGCAGTTTAATCCTGGGGACTGAAGCTTTCTTT
CASSLILGTEAFF
>.|.|TRBV15|TRBJ2-1
TGTGCCACCAGCAGAGAGAGTGGGGCGTGGAGCCAAATCAATGAGCAGTTCTTC
CATSRESGAWSQINEQFF
>.|.|TRBV11-1|TRBJ1-1
TGTGCCAGCAGCTTATTGAGGTTAGCTGGAGACACTGAAGCTTTCTTT
CASSLLRLAGDTEAFF
>few|.|TRBV28|TRBJ1-1
TGTGCCAGCAGTCGAGAGGACTTTTCCACTGAAGCTTTCTTT
CASSREDFSTEAFF
>.|.|TRBV28|TRBJ1-3
TGTGCCAGCAGTTTAAGGGCGACAGGAAGCTCTGGAAACACCATATATTTT
CASSLRATGSSGNTIYF
>.|.|TRBV19|TRBJ2-7
TGTGCCAGTAGTGGTGACTCCTACGAGCAGTACTTC
CASSGDSYEQYF
>.|TRBD1|TRBV7-9|TRBJ1-2
TGTGCCAGCAGCAACCAGGGGGCTGACTATGGCTACACCTTC
CASSNQGADYGYTF
>.|.|TRBV19|TRBJ1-1
TGTGCCAGTACCCAAGACCCTGAAAGTCGTACTGAAGCTTTCTTT
CASTQDPESRTEAFF
>once|.|TRBV5-1|TRBJ2-2
TGCGCCAGCAGCTTGGCCGGAGGGTACCCCGGGGAGCTGTTTTTT
CASSLAGGYPGELFF